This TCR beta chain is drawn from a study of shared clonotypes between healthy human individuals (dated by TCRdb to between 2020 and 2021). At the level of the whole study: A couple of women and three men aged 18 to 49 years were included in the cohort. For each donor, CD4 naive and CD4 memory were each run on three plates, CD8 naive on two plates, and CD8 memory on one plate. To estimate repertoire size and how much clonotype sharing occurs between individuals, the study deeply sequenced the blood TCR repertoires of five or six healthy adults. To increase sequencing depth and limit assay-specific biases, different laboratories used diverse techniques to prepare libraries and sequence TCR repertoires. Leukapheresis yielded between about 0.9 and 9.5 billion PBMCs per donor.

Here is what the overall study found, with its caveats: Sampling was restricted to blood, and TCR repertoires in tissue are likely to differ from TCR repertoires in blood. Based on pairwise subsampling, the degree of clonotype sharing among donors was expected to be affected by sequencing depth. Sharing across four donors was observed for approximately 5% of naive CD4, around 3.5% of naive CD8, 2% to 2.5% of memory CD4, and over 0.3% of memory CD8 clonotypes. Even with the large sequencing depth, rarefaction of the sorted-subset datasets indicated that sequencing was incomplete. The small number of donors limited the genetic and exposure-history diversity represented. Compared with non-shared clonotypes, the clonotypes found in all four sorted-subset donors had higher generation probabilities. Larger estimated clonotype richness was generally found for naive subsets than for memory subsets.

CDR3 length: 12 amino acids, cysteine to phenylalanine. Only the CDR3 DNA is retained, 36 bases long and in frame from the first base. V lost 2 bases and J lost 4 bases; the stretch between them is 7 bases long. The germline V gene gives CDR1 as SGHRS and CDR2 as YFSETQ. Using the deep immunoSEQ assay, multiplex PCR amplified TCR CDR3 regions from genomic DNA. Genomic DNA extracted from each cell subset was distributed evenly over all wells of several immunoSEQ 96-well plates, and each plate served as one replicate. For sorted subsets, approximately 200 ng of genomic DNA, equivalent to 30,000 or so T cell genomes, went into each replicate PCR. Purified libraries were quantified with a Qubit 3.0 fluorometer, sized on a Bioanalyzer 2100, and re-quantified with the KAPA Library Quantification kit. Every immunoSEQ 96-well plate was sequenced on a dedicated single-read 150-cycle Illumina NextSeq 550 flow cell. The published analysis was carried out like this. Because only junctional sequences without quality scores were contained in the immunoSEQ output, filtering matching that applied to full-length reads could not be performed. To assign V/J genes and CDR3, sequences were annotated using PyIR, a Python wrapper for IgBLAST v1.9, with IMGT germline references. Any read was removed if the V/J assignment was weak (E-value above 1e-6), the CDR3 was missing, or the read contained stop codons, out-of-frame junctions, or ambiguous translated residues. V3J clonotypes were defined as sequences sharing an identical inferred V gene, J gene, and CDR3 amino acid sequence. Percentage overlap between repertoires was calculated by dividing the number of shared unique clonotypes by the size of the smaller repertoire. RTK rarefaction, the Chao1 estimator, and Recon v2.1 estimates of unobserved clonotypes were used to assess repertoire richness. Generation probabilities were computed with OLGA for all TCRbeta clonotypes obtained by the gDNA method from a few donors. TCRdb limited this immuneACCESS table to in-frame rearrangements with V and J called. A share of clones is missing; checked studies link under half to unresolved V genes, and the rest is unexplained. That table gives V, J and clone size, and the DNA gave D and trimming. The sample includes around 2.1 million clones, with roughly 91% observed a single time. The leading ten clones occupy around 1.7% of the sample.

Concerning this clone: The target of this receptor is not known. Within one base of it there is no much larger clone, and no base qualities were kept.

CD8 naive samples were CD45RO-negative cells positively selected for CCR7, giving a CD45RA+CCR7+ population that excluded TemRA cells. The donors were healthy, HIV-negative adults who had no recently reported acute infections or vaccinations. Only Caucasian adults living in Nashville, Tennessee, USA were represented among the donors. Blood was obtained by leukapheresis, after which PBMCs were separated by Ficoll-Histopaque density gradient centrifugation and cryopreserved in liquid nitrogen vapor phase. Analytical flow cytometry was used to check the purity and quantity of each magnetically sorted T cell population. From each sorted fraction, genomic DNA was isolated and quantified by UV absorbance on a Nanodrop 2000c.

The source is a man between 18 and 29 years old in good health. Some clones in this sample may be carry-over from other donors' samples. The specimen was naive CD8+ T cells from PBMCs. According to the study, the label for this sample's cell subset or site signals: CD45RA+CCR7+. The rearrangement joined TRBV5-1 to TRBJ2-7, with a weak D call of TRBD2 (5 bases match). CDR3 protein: CASSFGDYEQYF. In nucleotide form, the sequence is TGCGCCAGCAGCTTCGGGGATTACGAGCAGTACTTC.